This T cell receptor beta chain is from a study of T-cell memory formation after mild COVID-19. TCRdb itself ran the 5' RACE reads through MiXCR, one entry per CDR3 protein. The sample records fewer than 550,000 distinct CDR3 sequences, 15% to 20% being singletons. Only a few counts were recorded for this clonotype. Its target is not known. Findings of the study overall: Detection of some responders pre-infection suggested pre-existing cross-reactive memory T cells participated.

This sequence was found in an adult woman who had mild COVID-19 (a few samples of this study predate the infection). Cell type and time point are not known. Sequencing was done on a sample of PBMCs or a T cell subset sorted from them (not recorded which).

CDR3 protein: CATSRNKGTGDPTQYF. CDR3 nucleotides: TGTGCCACCAGCAGAAATAAAGGGACAGGGGATCCCACGCAGTATTTT. V is TRBV15 and J is TRBJ2-3; 10 nucleotides line up with TRBD1. The CDR3 consists of 16 residues. Germline V gene data show CDR1 as LNHNV and CDR2 as YYDKDF (reference sequence). V shed 2 bases, J shed 9 bases, and the junction held 11 bases outside the gene matches.